Listed below are T cell receptor beta chains from one sample, sequenced in a study of cytomegalovirus exposure and HLA in healthy donors. Repertoires were generated with immunoSEQ multiplex PCR, while TCRdb's copy carries only in-frame clones and drops some. The sample has some 130,000 clones, more than 80% seen once. Source material: PBMCs. These receptors all stem from a man aged 25-45 years in good health and CMV-seronegative. The conserved cysteine and the conserved F or W are not part of the CDR3 here.

J,V,CDR3
TRBJ1-1,TRBV9,ASSETGNTEAF
TRBJ2-2,TRBV27,ASSRPGQKHTGELF
TRBJ1-6,TRBV5-1,ASSLRQDNSPLH
TRBJ1-2,TRBV4-2,ASSQGQGNGYT
TRBJ2-1,TRBV13,ASSYGQGSYNEQF
TRBJ2-3,TRBV6-5,ASSSSSGSLGDTQY
TRBJ1-1,TRBV10-3,ATSGTPGSGTEAF
TRBJ2-1,TRBV27,ASSPGLAGGEEQF
TRBJ2-1,TRBV9,ASTPDRGLERDGVRDEQF
TRBJ1-2,TRBV29-1,SVETQNYGYT
TRBJ2-3,TRBV6-1,ASVDTYRADTQY
TRBJ2-1,TRBV7-2,ASSPPSGLYNEQF
TRBJ2-3,TRBV29-1,SVELSGAGDTQY
TRBJ2-1,TRBV30,AWDQSYNEQF
TRBJ2-1,TRBV19,ATAAGSPYNEQF
TRBJ2-4,TRBV5-1,ASSQTSGSGTKNIQY
TRBJ2-7,TRBV5-1,ASSRGQTYEQY
TRBJ1-3,TRBV5-8,ASSSRTGGSGNTIY
TRBJ2-7,TRBV7-2,ASSEGGRAYEQY
TRBJ2-2,TRBV27,ASSGGLAGGELF
TRBJ2-7,TRBV2,ASNSLLAGSYEQY
TRBJ1-1,TRBV7-7,ASREYSGQVNTEAF
TRBJ2-1,TRBV5-1,ASSLQGSGYNEQF
TRBJ1-2,TRBV5-1,ASSPTSGTTGYT
TRBJ2-1,TRBV15,ATSRETSGRGPFYNEQF
TRBJ2-7,TRBV5-1,ASRSDGTYEQY
TRBJ2-1,TRBV7-2,ASSSPGLIHSYNEQF
TRBJ1-1,TRBV5-5,ASSFSEIGNTEAF
TRBJ2-7,TRBV6-5,ASSRAGTLTYEQY
TRBJ1-2,TRBV15,ATSRGDLQVTGYT
TRBJ2-7,TRBV28,ASTPRLAGASEQY
TRBJ2-7,TRBV2,ASSELGGVTYEQY
TRBJ2-7,TRBV19,ASSKIPGQGTYEQY
TRBJ1-2,TRBV2,ASSEQGNYGYT
TRBJ2-6,TRBV9,ASSASSSGANVLT
TRBJ2-2,TRBV27,ASSWGQPNTGELF
TRBJ2-7,TRBV5-1,ASSPTDGGLDEQY
TRBJ2-3,TRBV11-3,ASSNRGQGTDTQY
TRBJ2-7,TRBV12-5,ASALDSPAYEQY
TRBJ2-7,TRBV5-4,ASSLWPGSYEQY
TRBJ2-7,TRBV28,ASSPGGGSVYEQY
TRBJ2-7,TRBV27,ASSLQTGDEQY
TRBJ2-7,TRBV4-1,ASSQDTPAREQY
TRBJ2-2,TRBV6-1,ASSGQQNTGELF
TRBJ2-2,TRBV19,ASSEDPGRGTALGTGELF
TRBJ1-1,TRBV4-1,ASSPGQGLNTEAF
TRBJ1-2,TRBV5-1,ASSLGSADYGYT
TRBJ1-2,TRBV7-9,ASSSPAPGKTGLNYGYT
TRBJ2-3,TRBV19,ASSIVELSSGNTDTQY
TRBJ2-3,TRBV27,ASSWGGSTDTQY
TRBJ2-3,TRBV5-1,ASSWGLGTDTQY
TRBJ1-1,TRBV27,ASSFLGATEAF
TRBJ2-1,TRBV12-5,ASAPRIATQQF
TRBJ2-1,TRBV7-8,ASSPRGLAGGGLSYNEQF
TRBJ2-2,TRBV4-3,ASSQEAYGRGLTGELF
TRBJ2-5,TRBV5-1,ASSLATGQGLETQY
TRBJ2-5,TRBV9,ASSVGRTGEETQY
TRBJ2-1,TRBV5-6,ASSTGQGALNEQF
TRBJ1-6,TRBV5-4,ASSSPDRDSPLH